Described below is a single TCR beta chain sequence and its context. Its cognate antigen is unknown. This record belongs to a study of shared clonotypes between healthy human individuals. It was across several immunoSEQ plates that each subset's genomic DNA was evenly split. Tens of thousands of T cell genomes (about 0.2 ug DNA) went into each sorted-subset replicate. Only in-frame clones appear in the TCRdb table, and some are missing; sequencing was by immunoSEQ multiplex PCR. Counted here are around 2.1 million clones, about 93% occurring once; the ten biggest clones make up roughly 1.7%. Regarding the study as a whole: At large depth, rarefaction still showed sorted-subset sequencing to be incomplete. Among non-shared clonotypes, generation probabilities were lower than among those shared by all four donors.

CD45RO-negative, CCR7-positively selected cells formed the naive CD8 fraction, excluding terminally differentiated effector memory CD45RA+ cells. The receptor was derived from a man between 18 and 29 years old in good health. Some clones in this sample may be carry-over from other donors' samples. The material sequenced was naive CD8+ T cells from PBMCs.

CDR3 residues: CASSLVVNTEAFF. The CDR3 DNA reads as TGTGCCAGCAGCTTGGTTGTGAACACTGAAGCTTTCTTT. V is TRBV5-8 and J is TRBJ1-1; D remains ambiguous. This CDR3 has 13 amino acids. The germline V gene encodes CDR1 SGHTS and CDR2 YDEGEE. Trimming shortened V by 0 bases and J by 0 bases, and 3 bases separated the two germline ends. Full variable domain (remainder filled in from reference TRBV5-8 and TRBJ1-1): EAGVTQSPTHLIKTRGQQATLRCSPISGHTSVYWYQQALGLGLQFLLWYDEGEERNRGNFPPRFSGRQFPNYSSELNVNALELEDSALYLCASSLVVNTEAFFGQGTRLTVV.